This T cell receptor (beta chain) was retrieved from a study of beta chain features in type 1 diabetes. General observations from the study: Type 1 diabetes patients had moderately but significantly shorter TCRB CDR3s in all four CD4+ subsets.

Details on this clone: Its antigen is still unknown.

The investigators reverse transcribed all of the isolated RNA, so they sequenced expressed TCRB transcripts. Generated by immunoSEQ multiplex PCR, the TCRdb table keeps only in-frame clones and is missing some. There are hundreds of thousands of clones in the sample; 55% to 70% occur only once, and 0.053% lies in the top ten. Germline lookup yields CDR1 SGHTA and CDR2 FQGNSA. The ends were cut back, 0 bases at V and 0 bases at J, with 6 bases in the middle. The CDR3 runs to 14 residues. The receptor's source is a man under 40 in good health. The sample was naive CD4+ T cells from blood. V gene TRBV7-2 combines with J gene TRBJ2-7; D not certain. The CDR3 DNA is TGTGCCAGCAGCTTAGCCTGGTCCTCCTACGAGCAGTACTTC. As protein: CASSLAWSSYEQYF. The variable domain in full, with the rest retrieved from reference TRBV7-2 and TRBJ2-7, is GAGVSQSPSNKVTEKGKDVELRCDPISGHTALYWYRQSLGQGLEFLIYFQGNSAPDKSGLPSDRFSAERTGGSVSTLTIQRTQQEDSAVYLCASSLAWSSYEQYFGPGTRLTVT.